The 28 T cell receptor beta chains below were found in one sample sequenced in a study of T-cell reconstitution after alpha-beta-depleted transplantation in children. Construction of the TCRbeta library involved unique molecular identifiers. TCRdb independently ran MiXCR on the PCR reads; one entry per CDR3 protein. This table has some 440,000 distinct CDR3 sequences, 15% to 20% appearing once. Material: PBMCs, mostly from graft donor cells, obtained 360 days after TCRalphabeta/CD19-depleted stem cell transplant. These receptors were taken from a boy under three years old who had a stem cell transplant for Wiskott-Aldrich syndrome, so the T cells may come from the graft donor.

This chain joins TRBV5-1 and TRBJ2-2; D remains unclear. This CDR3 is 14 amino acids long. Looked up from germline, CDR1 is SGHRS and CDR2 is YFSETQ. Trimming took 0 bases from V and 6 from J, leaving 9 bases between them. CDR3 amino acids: CASSLAPAAGELFF. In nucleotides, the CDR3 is TGCGCCAGCAGCTTGGCTCCGGCCGCCGGGGAGCTGTTTTTT.

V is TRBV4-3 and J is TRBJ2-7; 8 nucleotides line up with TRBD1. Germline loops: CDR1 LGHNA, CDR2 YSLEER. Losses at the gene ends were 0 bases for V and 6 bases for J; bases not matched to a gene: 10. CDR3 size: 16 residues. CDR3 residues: CASSQDGSGTGREQYF. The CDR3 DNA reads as TGCGCCAGCAGCCAAGACGGCTCCGGGACAGGTCGCGAGCAGTACTTC.

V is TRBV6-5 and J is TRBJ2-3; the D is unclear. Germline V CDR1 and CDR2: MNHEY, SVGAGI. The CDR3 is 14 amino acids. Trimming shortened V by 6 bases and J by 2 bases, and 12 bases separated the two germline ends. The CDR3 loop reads CASRAPGDTDTQYF. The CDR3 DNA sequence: TGTGCCAGCAGGGCACCGGGCGACACAGATACGCAGTATTTT.

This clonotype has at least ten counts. CDR3 sequence: CSVAHGQHEQFF. DNA for the CDR3: TGCAGCGTTGCCCACGGACAGCATGAGCAGTTCTTC. This sequence joins TRBV29-1 and TRBJ2-1, with D possibly TRBD1 on 6 matching bases. V was trimmed by 4 bases and J by 8 bases, leaving 12 bases between them. CDR3 length: 12 residues. Germline assignment: CDR1 SQVTM and CDR2 ANQGSEA.

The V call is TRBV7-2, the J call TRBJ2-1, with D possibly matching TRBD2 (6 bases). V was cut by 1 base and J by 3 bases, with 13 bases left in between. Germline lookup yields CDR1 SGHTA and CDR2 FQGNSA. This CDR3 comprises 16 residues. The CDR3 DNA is TGTGCCAGCAGCTTAGAGGGACGGAGGGTCTACAATGAGCAGTTCTTC. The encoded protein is CASSLEGRRVYNEQFF.

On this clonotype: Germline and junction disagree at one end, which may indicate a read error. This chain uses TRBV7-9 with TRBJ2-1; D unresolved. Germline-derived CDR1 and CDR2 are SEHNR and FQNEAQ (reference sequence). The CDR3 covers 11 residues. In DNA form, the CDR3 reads TGTGGCAGCAGCCTGAACAATGAGCAGTTCTTC. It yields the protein CGSSLNNEQFF.

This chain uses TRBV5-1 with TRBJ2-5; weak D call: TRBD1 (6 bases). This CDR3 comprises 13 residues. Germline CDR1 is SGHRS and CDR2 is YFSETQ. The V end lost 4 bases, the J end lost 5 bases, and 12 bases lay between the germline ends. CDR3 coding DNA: TGCGCCAGCAGCCCCGGGGACATCGAGACCCAGTACTTC. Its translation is CASSPGDIETQYF. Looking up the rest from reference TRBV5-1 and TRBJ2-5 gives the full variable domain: KAGVTQTPRYLIKTRGQQVTLSCSPISGHRSVSWYQQTPGQGLQFLFEYFSETQRNKGNFPGRFSGRQFSNSRSEMNVSTLELGDSALYLCASSPGDIETQYFGPGTRLLVL.

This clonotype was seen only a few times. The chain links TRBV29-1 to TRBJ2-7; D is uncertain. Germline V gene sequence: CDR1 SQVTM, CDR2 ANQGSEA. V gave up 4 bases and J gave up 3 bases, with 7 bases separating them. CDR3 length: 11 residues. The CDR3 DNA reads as TGCAGCGTTGTACTCAGCTACGAGCAGTACTTC. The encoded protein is CSVVLSYEQYF.

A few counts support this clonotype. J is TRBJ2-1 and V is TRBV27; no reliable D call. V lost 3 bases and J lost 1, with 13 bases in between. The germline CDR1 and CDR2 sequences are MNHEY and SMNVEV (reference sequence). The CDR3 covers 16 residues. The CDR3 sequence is CASSLESLSSYNEQFF. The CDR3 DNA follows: TGTGCCAGCAGTTTGGAGTCCCTATCATCCTACAATGAGCAGTTCTTC.

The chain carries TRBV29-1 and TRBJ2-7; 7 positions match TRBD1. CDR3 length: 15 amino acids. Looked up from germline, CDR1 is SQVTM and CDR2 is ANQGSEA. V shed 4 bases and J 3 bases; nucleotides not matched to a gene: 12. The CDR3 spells CSVAQGLRRNYEQYF. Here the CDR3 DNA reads TGCAGCGTTGCACAGGGGCTCCGAAGGAACTACGAGCAGTACTTC.

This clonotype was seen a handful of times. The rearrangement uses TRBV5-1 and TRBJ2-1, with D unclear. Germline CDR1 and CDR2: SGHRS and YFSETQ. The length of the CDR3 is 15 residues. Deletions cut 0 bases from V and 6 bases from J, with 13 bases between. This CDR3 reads CASSLVGFVSNEQFF. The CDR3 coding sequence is TGCGCCAGCAGCTTGGTTGGGTTTGTAAGCAATGAGCAGTTCTTC.

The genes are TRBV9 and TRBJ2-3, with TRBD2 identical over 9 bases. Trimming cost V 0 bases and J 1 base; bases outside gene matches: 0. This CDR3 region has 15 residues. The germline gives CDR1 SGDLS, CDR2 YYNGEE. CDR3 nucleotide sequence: TGTGCCAGCAGCGTAGGGACTAGCGGCACAGATACGCAGTATTTT. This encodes CASSVGTSGTDTQYF.

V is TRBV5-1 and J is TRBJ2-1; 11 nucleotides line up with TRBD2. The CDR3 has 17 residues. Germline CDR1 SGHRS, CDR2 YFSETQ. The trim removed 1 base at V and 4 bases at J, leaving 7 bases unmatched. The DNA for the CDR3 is TGCGCCAGCAGCTTGACGCCCCTAGCGGGGGGTTACAATGAGCAGTTCTTC. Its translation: CASSLTPLAGGYNEQFF.

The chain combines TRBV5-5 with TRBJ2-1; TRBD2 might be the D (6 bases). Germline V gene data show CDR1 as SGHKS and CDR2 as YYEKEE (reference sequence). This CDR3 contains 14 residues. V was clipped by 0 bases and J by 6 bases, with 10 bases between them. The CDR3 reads CASSLAGVINEQFF. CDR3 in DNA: TGTGCCAGCAGCTTGGCGGGAGTAATCAATGAGCAGTTCTTC.

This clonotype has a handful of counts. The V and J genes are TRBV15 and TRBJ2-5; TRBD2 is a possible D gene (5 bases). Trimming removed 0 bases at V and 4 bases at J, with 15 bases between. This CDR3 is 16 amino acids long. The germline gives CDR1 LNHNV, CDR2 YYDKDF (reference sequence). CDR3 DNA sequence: TGTGCCACCAGCAGAGAGCGGGCCCCAAGGACAGAGACCCAGTACTTC. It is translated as CATSRERAPRTETQYF.

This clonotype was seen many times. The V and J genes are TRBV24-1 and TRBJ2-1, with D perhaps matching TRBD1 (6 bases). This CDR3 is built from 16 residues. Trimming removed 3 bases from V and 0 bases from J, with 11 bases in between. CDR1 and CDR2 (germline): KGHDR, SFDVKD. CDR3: CATSDPTGSSYNEQFF. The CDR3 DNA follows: TGTGCCACCAGTGATCCCACAGGGAGCTCCTACAATGAGCAGTTCTTC.

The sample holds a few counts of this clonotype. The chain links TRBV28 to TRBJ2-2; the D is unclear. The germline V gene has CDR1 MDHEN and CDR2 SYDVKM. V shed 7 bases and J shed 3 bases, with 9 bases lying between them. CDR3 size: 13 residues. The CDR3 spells CASTLLDTGELFF. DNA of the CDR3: TGTGCCAGCACCCTCCTCGACACCGGGGAGCTGTTTTTT. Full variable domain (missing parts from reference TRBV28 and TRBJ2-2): DVKVTQSSRYLVKRTGEKVFLECVQDMDHENMFWYRQDPGLGLRLIYFSYDVKMKEKGDIPEGYSVSREKKERFSLILESASTNQTSMYLCASTLLDTGELFFGEGSRLTVL.

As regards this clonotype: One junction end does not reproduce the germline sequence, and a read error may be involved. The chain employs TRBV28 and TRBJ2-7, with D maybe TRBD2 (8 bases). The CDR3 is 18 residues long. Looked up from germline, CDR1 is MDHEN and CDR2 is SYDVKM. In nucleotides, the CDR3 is TGTGCCATCAGTTTAGGGGGCGCCGGGACTAGTAGGTCCTACGAGCAGTACTTC. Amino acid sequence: CAISLGGAGTSRSYEQYF.

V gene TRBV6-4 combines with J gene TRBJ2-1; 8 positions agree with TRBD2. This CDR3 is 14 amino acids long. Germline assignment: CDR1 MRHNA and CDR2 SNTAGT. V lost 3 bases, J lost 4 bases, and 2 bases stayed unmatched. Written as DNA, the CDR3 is TGTGCCAGCAGTGAGGGACTAGAGTACAATGAGCAGTTCTTC. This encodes CASSEGLEYNEQFF.

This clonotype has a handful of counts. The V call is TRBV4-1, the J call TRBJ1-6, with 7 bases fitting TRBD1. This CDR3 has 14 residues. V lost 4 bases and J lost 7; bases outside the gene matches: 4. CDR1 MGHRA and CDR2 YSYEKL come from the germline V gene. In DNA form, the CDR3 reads TGCGCCAGCAGCCCGTCAGGGGGAAATTCACCCCTCCACTTT. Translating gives CASSPSGGNSPLHF.

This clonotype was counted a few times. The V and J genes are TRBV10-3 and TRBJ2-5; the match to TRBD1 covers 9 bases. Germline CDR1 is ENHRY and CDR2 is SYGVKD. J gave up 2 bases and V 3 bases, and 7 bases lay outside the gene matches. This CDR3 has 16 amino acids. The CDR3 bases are TGTGCCATCAGTGACATTCCCGGACAGGGGCAAGAGACCCAGTACTTC. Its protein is CAISDIPGQGQETQYF.

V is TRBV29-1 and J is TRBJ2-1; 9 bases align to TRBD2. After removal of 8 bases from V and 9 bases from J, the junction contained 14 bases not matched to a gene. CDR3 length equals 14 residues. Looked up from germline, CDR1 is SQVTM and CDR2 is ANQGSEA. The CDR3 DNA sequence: TGCAGCACCCGAGTGGCGGGAGGGCCAGGTGAGCAGTTCTTC. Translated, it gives CSTRVAGGPGEQFF.

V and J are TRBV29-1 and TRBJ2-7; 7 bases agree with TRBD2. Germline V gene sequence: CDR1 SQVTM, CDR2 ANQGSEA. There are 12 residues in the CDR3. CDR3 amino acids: CSVLAASYEQYF. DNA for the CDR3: TGCAGTGTTCTAGCGGCCTCCTACGAGCAGTACTTC.

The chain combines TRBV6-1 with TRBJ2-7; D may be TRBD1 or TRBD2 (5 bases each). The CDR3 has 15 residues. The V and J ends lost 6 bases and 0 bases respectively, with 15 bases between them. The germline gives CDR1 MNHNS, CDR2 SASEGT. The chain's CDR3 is CASSLGRSSSYEQYF. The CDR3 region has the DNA TGTGCCAGCAGCCTGGGACGGTCAAGCTCCTACGAGCAGTACTTC.

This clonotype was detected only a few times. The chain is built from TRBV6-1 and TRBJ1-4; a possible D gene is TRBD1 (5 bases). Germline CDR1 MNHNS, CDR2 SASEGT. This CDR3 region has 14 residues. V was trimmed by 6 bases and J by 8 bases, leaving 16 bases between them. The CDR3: CASSRGVSEEKLFF. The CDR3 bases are TGTGCCAGCAGCCGAGGGGTGTCGGAGGAAAAACTGTTTTTT.

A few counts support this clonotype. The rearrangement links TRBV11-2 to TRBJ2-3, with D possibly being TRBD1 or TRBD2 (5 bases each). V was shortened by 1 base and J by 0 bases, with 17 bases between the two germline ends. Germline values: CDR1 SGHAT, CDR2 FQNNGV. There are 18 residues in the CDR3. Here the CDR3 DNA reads TGTGCCAGCAGCTTAGTTCCGGGGCCACTTACCAGCACAGATACGCAGTATTTT. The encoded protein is CASSLVPGPLTSTDTQYF.

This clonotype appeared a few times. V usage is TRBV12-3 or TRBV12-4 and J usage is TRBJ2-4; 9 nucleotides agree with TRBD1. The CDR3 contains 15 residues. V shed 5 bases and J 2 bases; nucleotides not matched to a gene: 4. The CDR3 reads CASSDRGRTKNIQYF. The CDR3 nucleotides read TGTGCCAGCAGTGACAGGGGGAGAACCAAAAACATTCAGTACTTC.

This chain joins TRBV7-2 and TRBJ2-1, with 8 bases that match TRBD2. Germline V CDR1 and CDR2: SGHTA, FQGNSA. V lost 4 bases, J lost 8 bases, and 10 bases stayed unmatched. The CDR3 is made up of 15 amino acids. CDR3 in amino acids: CASSSAGLGRDEQFF. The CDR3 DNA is TGTGCCAGCAGCTCCGCGGGACTAGGCAGAGATGAGCAGTTCTTC.